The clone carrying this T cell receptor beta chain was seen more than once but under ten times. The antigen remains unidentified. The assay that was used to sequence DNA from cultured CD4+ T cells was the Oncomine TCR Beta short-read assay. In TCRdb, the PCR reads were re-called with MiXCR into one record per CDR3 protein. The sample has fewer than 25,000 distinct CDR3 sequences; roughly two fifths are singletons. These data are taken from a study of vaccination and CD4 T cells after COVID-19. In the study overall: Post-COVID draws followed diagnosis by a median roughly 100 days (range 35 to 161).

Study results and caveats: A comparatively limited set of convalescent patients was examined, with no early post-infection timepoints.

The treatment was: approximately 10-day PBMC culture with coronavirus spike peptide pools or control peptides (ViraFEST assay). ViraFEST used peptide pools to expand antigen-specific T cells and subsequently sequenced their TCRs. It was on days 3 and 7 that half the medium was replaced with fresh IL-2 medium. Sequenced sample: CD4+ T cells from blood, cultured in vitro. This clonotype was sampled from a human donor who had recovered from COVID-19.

The CDR3 DNA is TGCAGTGCTAGAGCCCCGGGACTAGCGGGGGGTGAGCAGTTCTTC. It translates to CSARAPGLAGGEQFF. The rearrangement uses TRBV20-1 and TRBJ2-1; the match to TRBD2 covers 15 bases. In germline, CDR1 is DFQATT, CDR2 SNEGSKA (reference sequence). Trimming took 1 base from V and 9 from J; bases not matched to a gene: 4. The CDR3 is 15 amino acids.